The sequence of this T cell receptor (beta chain) was determined in a study of blood T cell repertoires in COVID-19. The wider study: Whether acute or convalescent, the COVID-19 samples came from the United States, Italy and Spain.

Germline V gives CDR1 SEHNR, CDR2 FQNEAQ (reference sequence). This CDR3 is built from 17 residues. V shed 5 bases, J shed 2 bases, and the junction held 5 bases outside the gene matches. Repertoires were generated with immunoSEQ multiplex PCR, while TCRdb's copy carries only in-frame clones and drops some. The sample records 40,000 to 60,000 clones, 79% being singletons. The sequencing input was peripheral blood. V usage is TRBV7-9 and J usage is TRBJ2-2, with 13 bases aligning to TRBD2. This receptor was obtained from a man in his 70s with acute or convalescent COVID-19. The CDR3 bases are TGTGCCAGCAGCCCCACTAGCGGGAGGGGTAACACCGGGGAGCTGTTTTTT. Translating it yields CASSPTSGRGNTGELFF. Supplemented by reference TRBV7-9 and TRBJ2-2, the full variable domain reads DTGVSQNPRHKITKRGQNVTFRCDPISEHNRLYWYRQTLGQGPEFLTYFQNEAQLEKSRLLSDRFSAERPKGSFSTLEIQRTEQGDSAMYLCASSPTSGRGNTGELFFGEGSRLTVL.